Shown below are 18 T cell receptor beta chains from a single sample sequenced in a study of T cells in Graves' hyperthyroidism and ophthalmopathy. The source material, RNA transcripts, was used to amplify TCR beta CDR3 regions. With the HTBI primer set, the TCR CDR3 went through a first round of RT-PCR. In TCRdb, the multiplex PCR reads were re-called with MiXCR into one record per CDR3 protein. The top ten hold roughly 7.7% of the sample, which has 500,000 to 750,000 distinct CDR3 sequences, 12% to 15% seen once. Sequenced: blood. The receptors were gathered from a woman in her late teens or twenties with Graves' ophthalmopathy.

The table lists this clonotype with many counts. The rearrangement uses TRBV7-6 and TRBJ2-3, with D tentatively TRBD1 (5 bases). The CDR3 is 14 residues long. From germline, CDR1 is SGHVS and CDR2 FNYEAQ. V shed 5 bases and J shed 5 bases, with 14 bases lying between them. The CDR3 here is CASSLRQSKDTQYF. The CDR3 bases are TGTGCCAGCAGCCTCAGACAGTCGAAAGATACGCAGTATTTT.

This clonotype was seen many times. The gene calls are TRBV7-3 and TRBJ2-7, with 11 bases that match TRBD1. Germline V gene data show CDR1 as SGHTA and CDR2 as FQGTGA. After removal of 5 bases from V and 7 bases from J, the junction contained 13 bases not matched to a gene. CDR3 length: 16 amino acids. For the CDR3, the DNA is TGTGCCAGCAGCCCGGGTAATCCCGGGACAGGGGGAGAGCAGTACTTC. The encoded protein is CASSPGNPGTGGEQYF.

This clonotype was counted many times. This sequence joins TRBV11-3 and TRBJ2-1, with TRBD1 as a possible D gene (7 bases). Trimming pared 4 bases from V and 9 bases from J, leaving 16 bases between. CDR3 length: 14 residues. Germline V gene sequence: CDR1 SGHNT, CDR2 YENEEA. The CDR3 loop is CASSSAGQTAEQFF. CDR3 DNA sequence: TGTGCCAGCAGCTCGGCGGGACAGACAGCTGAGCAGTTCTTC.

The chain joins TRBV29-1 to TRBJ2-3, with D perhaps TRBD2 (6 bases). The V end lost 6 bases, the J end lost 3 bases, and 16 bases lay between the germline ends. This CDR3 has 14 amino acids. Germline CDR1 reads SQVTM; CDR2 reads ANQGSEA. The CDR3 loop reads CSVGGASATDTQYF. The CDR3 DNA reads as TGCAGCGTAGGAGGGGCTAGCGCGACAGATACGCAGTATTTT.

The table lists this clonotype with a few counts. V and J are TRBV5-6 and TRBJ2-7; no definite D call. The germline V and J ends were trimmed by 4 bases and 1 base, with 15 bases remaining between them. The CDR3 contains 15 residues. Germline V CDR1 and CDR2: SGHDT, YYEEEE. The CDR3 region is CASSRLWTASYEQYF. The CDR3 DNA reads TGTGCCAGCAGCCGTCTTTGGACCGCTTCCTACGAGCAGTACTTC.

The rearrangement joins TRBV5-1 to TRBJ2-2; no definite D call. Trimming left V 4 bases short and J 4 bases short, with 17 bases between. The CDR3 runs 16 residues. Germline V gene lookup returns CDR1 SGHRS and CDR2 YFSETQ. The CDR3 loop reads CASSPVRSLITGELFF. CDR3 in DNA: TGCGCCAGCAGCCCCGTTCGTTCCCTAATCACCGGGGAGCTGTTTTTT.

The sample holds many counts of this clonotype. The chain employs TRBV18 and TRBJ2-5, with 8 bases identical to TRBD2. The J segment lost 2 bases and the V segment lost 1 base, leaving 3 bases of the junction unmatched. This CDR3 comprises 15 residues. Germline V gene data show CDR1 as KGHSH and CDR2 as LQKENI. The DNA for the CDR3 is TGTGCCAGCTCACCACAGGCTAGCGGGCAAGAGACCCAGTACTTC. Encoded protein: CASSPQASGQETQYF.

This clonotype was seen repeatedly, ten times or more. The CDR3 is CASSVSRGGGTEAFF. CDR3 DNA: TGTGCCAGCAGCGTATCCAGGGGGGGAGGTACTGAAGCTTTCTTT. The chain carries TRBV9 and TRBJ1-1; 7 bases align to TRBD1. Germline V CDR1 and CDR2: SGDLS, YYNGEE. The CDR3 is made up of 15 amino acids. The V and J ends lost 1 base and 5 bases, in that order; junction bases with no gene match: 8.

This clonotype was counted a few times. The rearrangement joins TRBV29-1 to TRBJ2-1, with D perhaps TRBD1 (6 bases). Germline V gene data show CDR1 as SQVTM and CDR2 as ANQGSEA. Trimming took off 8 bases at V and 1 base at J, with 15 bases between the two ends. The CDR3 runs 14 residues. In DNA form, the CDR3 reads TGCAGCCTAGAATACAGGGTATCCTACAATGAGCAGTTCTTC. It is translated as CSLEYRVSYNEQFF.

This clonotype was seen repeatedly, ten times or more. The V and J genes are TRBV7-9 and TRBJ1-3; D uncertain. The V end lost 2 bases, the J end lost 0 bases, and 11 bases lay between the germline ends. The CDR3 sequence is 16 residues long. Per the germline V gene, CDR1 is SEHNR and CDR2 is FQNEAQ (reference sequence). CDR3 sequence: CASSLNPPDSGNTIYF. The CDR3 DNA follows: TGTGCCAGCAGCTTAAACCCCCCCGACTCTGGAAACACCATATATTTT.

This clonotype occurred many times. The V gene is TRBV30, the J gene TRBJ1-1, with D unresolved. The length of the CDR3 is 11 residues. CDR1 is GTSNPN and CDR2 is SVGIG in the germline V gene (reference sequence). The V end was cut by 4 bases, the J end by 3 bases, with 6 bases between. As DNA, the CDR3 is TGTGCCTGGACGAAATACACTGAAGCTTTCTTT. Amino acids: CAWTKYTEAFF.

This clonotype has a handful of counts. The rearrangement links TRBV9 to TRBJ2-1; tentatively, D is TRBD1 (6 bases). The CDR3 loop spans 16 amino acids. Per the germline V gene, CDR1 is SGDLS and CDR2 is YYNGEE. Trimming shortened V by 4 bases and J by 7 bases, and 21 bases separated the two germline ends. CDR3 protein: CASSPSLGRGSNEQFF. CDR3 bases: TGTGCCAGCAGCCCCTCCCTAGGCAGGGGTAGTAATGAGCAGTTCTTC.

This clonotype showed up many times. The chain recombines TRBV10-3 with TRBJ2-3; D remains ambiguous. Germline CDR1 ENHRY, CDR2 SYGVKD. This CDR3 contains 13 residues. V gave up 2 bases and J gave up 2 bases, with 5 bases separating them. As DNA, the CDR3 is TGTGCCATCAGTGAGAATCCCACAGATACGCAGTATTTT. It encodes CAISENPTDTQYF.

In its sample, this clonotype was seen many times. The chain is built from TRBV28 and TRBJ2-2; D is ambiguous. This CDR3 spans 17 amino acids. Between the trimmed V and J ends, which lost 2 bases and 0 bases, there was a span of 13 bases. Germline lookup yields CDR1 MDHEN and CDR2 SYDVKM. Here the CDR3 reads CASSLEDGPSNTGELFF. The CDR3, as DNA: TGTGCCAGCAGTTTAGAAGACGGCCCCTCGAACACCGGGGAGCTGTTTTTT.

In this sample, this clonotype turned up many times. V and J are TRBV5-7 and TRBJ2-5; possibly TRBD1 for D (6 bases). TRBV5-7 is an ORF for which the function is uncertain. The V gene lost 4 bases and the J gene lost 2 bases, with 18 bases spanning the gap. The CDR3 contains 16 residues. CDR3 region: CASSPYREPGQETQYF. DNA for the CDR3: TGTGCCAGCAGCCCTTACAGGGAGCCGGGGCAAGAGACCCAGTACTTC.

This clonotype was counted many times. This chain joins TRBV11-2 and TRBJ1-2; weak D call: TRBD1 (5 bases). Deletions cut 4 bases from V and 1 base from J, with 7 bases between. Germline V lookup: CDR1 SGHAT, CDR2 FQNNGV. This CDR3 is 13 amino acids long. CDR3 protein: CASSWGVNYGYTF. DNA of the CDR3: TGTGCCAGCAGCTGGGGGGTTAACTATGGCTACACCTTC.

In this sample, this clonotype turned up a few times. The V and J genes are TRBV6-1 and TRBJ2-7; no reliable D call. Trimming pared 5 bases from V and 2 bases from J, leaving 13 bases between. The CDR3 consists of 14 residues. Germline CDR1 MNHNS, CDR2 SASEGT. CDR3 in DNA: TGTGCCAGCAGTCCGACTCGGAGCACCTACGAGCAGTACTTC. Its protein product is CASSPTRSTYEQYF.

This clonotype was recorded only once. The rearrangement joins TRBV12-3 or TRBV12-4 to TRBJ1-6; 7 bases are a match to TRBD1. V lost 6 bases and J lost 7; bases outside the gene matches: 9. The CDR3 consists of 15 residues. CDR3 in amino acids: CASRSRQGGNSPLHF. DNA for the CDR3: TGTGCCAGCAGGTCCCGACAGGGCGGCAATTCACCCCTCCACTTT.